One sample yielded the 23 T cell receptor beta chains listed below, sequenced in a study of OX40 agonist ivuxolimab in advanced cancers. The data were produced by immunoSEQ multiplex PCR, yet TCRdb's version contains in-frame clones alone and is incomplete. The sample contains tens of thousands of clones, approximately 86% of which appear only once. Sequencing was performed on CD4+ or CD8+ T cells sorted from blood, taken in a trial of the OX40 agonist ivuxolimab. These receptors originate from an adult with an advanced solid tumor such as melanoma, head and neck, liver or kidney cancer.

The CDR3 coding sequence is TGTGCCAGCAGTGAAACTAGCGGGGCTGCCAGCAATGAGCAGTTCTTC. Residues: CASSETSGAASNEQFF. The chain is built from TRBV2 and TRBJ2-1; TRBD2 matches 10 bases. Germline V gives CDR1 SNHLY, CDR2 FYNNEI. V was clipped by 2 bases and J by 6 bases; unmatched bases: 7. This CDR3 contains 16 residues.

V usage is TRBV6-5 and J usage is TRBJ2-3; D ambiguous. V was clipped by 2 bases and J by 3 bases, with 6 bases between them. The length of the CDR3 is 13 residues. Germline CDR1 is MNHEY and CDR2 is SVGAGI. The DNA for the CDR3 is TGTGCCAGCAGTTACGTACCTACAGATACGCAGTATTTT. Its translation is CASSYVPTDTQYF.

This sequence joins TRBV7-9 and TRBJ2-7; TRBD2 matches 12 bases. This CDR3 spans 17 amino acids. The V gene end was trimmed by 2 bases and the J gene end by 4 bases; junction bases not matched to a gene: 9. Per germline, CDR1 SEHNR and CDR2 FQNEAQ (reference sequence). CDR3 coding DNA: TGTGCCAGCAGCTTATTCCCGCTAGCGGGAGGGCAGTACGAGCAGTACTTC. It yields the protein CASSLFPLAGGQYEQYF. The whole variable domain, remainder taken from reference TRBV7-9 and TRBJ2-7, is DTGVSQNPRHKITKRGQNVTFRCDPISEHNRLYWYRQTLGQGPEFLTYFQNEAQLEKSRLLSDRFSAERPKGSFSTLEIQRTEQGDSAMYLCASSLFPLAGGQYEQYFGPGTRLTVT.

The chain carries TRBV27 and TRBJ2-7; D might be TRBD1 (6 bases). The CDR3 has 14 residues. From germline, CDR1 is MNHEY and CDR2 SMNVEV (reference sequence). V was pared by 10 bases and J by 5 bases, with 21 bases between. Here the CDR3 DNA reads TGTGCCACCTCCCGGGACACAACCTTCGACGAGCAGTACTTC. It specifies CATSRDTTFDEQYF.

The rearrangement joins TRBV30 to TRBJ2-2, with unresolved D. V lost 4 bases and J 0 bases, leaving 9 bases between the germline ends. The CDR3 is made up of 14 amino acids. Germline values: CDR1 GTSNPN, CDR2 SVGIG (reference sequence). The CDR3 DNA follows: TGTGCCTGGAAACGGTTAGCGAACACCGGGGAGCTGTTTTTT. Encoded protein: CAWKRLANTGELFF.

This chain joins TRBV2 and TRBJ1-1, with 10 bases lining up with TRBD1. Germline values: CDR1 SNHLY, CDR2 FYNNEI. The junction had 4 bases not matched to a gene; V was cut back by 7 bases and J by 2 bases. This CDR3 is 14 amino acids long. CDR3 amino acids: CASKATGGNTEAFF. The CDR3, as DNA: TGTGCCAGCAAAGCGACAGGGGGCAACACTGAAGCTTTCTTT.

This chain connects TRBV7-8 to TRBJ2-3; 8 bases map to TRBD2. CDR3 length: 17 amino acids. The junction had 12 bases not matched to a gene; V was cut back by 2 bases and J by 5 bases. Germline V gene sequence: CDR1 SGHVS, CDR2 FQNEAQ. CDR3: CASSLIRAGGTIDTQYF. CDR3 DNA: TGTGCCAGCAGCTTAATCCGGGCGGGAGGAACCATAGATACGCAGTATTTT.

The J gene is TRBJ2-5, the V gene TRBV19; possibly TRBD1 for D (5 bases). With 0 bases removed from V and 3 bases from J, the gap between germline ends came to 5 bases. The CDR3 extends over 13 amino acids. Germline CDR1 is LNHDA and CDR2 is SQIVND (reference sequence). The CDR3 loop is CASSIEDKETQYF. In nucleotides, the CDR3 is TGTGCCAGTAGTATAGAGGACAAAGAGACCCAGTACTTC.

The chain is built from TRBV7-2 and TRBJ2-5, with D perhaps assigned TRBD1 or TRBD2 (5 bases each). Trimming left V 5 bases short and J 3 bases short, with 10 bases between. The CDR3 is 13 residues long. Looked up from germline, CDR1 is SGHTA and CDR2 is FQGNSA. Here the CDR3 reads CASSAGREETQYF. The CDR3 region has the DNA TGTGCCAGCAGCGCAGGGAGAGAAGAGACCCAGTACTTC.

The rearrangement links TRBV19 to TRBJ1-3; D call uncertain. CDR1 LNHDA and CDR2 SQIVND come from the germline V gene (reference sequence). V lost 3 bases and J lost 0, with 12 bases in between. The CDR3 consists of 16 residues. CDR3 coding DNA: TGTGCCAGTAGTATGGGAGTCCGAAGCTCTGGAAACACCATATATTTT. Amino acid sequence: CASSMGVRSSGNTIYF.

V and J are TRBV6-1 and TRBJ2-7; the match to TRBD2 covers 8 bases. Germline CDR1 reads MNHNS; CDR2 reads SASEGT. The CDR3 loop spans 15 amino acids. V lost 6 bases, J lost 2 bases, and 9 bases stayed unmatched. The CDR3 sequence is CASRLILAAAYEQYF. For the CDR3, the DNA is TGTGCCAGCAGACTTATACTAGCGGCCGCCTACGAGCAGTACTTC.

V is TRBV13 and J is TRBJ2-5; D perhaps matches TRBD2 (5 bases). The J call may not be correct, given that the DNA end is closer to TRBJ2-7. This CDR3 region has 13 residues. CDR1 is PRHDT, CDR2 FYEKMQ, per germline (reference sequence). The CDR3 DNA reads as TGTGCCAGCAGCCTATCCCACGCGGGCGAGCAGTACTTC. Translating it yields CASSLSHAGEQYF.

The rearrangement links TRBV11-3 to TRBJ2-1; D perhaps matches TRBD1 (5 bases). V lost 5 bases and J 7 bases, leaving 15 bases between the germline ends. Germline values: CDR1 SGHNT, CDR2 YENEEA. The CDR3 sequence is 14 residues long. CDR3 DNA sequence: TGTGCCAGCAGCCCTCCGAGTAGGGGAAATGAGCAGTTCTTC. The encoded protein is CASSPPSRGNEQFF.

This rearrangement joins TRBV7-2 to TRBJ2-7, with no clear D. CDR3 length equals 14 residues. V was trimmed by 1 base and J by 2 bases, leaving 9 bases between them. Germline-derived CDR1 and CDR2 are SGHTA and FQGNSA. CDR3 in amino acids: CASSLGVQAYEQYF. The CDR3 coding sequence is TGTGCCAGCAGCTTAGGGGTTCAGGCCTACGAGCAGTACTTC. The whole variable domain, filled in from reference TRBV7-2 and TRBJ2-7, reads GAGVSQSPSNKVTEKGKDVELRCDPISGHTALYWYRQSLGQGLEFLIYFQGNSAPDKSGLPSDRFSAERTGGSVSTLTIQRTQQEDSAVYLCASSLGVQAYEQYFGPGTRLTVT.

The CDR3 DNA sequence: TGTGCCAGCAGCCTGACAGGGAGGGATGAGCAGTTCTTC. Its translation is CASSLTGRDEQFF. The chain is built from TRBV14 and TRBJ2-1; the D call may be TRBD1 or TRBD2 (7 bases each). With 4 bases removed from V and 8 bases from J, the gap between germline ends came to 12 bases. The CDR3 length is 13 residues. Germline CDR1 reads SGHDN; CDR2 reads FVKESK.

The CDR3 reads CASSFSTDRLSQETQYF. The CDR3 DNA reads TGTGCCAGCAGCTTTTCAACGGACAGACTCTCCCAAGAGACCCAGTACTTC. The chain links TRBV27 to TRBJ2-5; D is perhaps TRBD1 (6 bases). Per germline, CDR1 MNHEY and CDR2 SMNVEV (reference sequence). V lost 6 bases to trimming and J lost 1 base, with 21 bases between them. The CDR3 is 17 residues long.

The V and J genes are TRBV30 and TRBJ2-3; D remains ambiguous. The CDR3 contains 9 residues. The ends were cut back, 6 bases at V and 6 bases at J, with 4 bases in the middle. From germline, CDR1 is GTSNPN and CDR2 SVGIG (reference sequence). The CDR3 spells CACGDTQYF. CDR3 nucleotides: TGTGCCTGCGGTGATACGCAGTATTTT.

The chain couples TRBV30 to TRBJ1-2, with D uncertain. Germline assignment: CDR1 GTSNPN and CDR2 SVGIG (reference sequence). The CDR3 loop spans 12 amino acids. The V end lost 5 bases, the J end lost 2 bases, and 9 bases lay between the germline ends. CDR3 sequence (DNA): TGTGCCTGGGAGTCGGGGAACTATGGCTACACCTTC. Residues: CAWESGNYGYTF.

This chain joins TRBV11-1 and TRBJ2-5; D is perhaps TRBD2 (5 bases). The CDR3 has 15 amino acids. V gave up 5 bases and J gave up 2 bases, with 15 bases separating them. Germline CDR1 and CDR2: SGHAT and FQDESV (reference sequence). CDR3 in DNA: TGTGCCAGCAGCCAAGTGTGGCGGGTACAAGAGACCCAGTACTTC. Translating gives CASSQVWRVQETQYF.

The CDR3 DNA reads as TGTGCCAGTAGTATAGACGGAACAGGGAGAACCTACGAGCAGTACTTC. It specifies CASSIDGTGRTYEQYF. The gene calls are TRBV19 and TRBJ2-7, with D perhaps matching TRBD1 (6 bases). V was trimmed by 0 bases and J by 2 bases, leaving 14 bases between them. Germline V gene sequence: CDR1 LNHDA, CDR2 SQIVND (reference sequence). The CDR3 totals 16 residues.

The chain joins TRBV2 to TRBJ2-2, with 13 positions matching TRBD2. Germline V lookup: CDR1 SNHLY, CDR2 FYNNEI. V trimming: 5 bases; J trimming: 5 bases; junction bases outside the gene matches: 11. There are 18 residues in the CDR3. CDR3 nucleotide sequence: TGTGCCAGCAGTCACCCTCGGACTAGCGGGAGAGGTACCGGGGAGCTGTTTTTT. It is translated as CASSHPRTSGRGTGELFF.

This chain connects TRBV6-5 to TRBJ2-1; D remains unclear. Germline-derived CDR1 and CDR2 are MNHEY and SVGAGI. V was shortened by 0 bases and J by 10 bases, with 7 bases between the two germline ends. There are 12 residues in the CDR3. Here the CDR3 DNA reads TGTGCCAGCAGTTACTCCTTTGGGGAGCAGTTCTTC. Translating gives CASSYSFGEQFF.

The CDR3 sequence is CASSLWELLAGNTIYF. DNA for the CDR3: TGTGCCAGCAGCTTGTGGGAGTTGCTGGCTGGAAACACCATATATTTT. The chain combines TRBV5-6 with TRBJ1-3; D remains ambiguous. Germline CDR1 is SGHDT and CDR2 is YYEEEE. The CDR3 covers 16 residues. Trimming took 1 base from V and 2 from J, leaving 13 bases between them.